Presented here are 8 T cell receptor beta chains from one specimen sequenced in a study of T cells in Graves' hyperthyroidism and ophthalmopathy. It was RNA transcripts that yielded the amplified TCR beta CDR3 regions. HTBI primers were used for first-round RT-PCR of the TCR CDR3. Via MiXCR, TCRdb re-called the multiplex PCR reads, giving one row per CDR3 protein. Of 500,000 to 600,000 distinct CDR3 sequences listed, 46% were seen once; the top ten hold 44%. Sequencing was carried out using peripheral blood or thyroid tissue (not recorded which). These TCRs come from an adult woman with Graves' disease, either hyperthyroidism or ophthalmopathy (not recorded which).

This clonotype was detected ten times or more. This chain uses TRBV12-3 or TRBV12-4 with TRBJ1-5; 7 nucleotides line up with TRBD1. The CDR3 is 14 residues long. The trim removed 6 bases at V and 6 bases at J, leaving 8 bases unmatched. The CDR3 DNA reads as TGTGCCAGCAGCACAACAGGGGCCGGTCAGCCCCAGCATTTT. This sequence encodes CASSTTGAGQPQHF.

The chain recombines TRBV9 with TRBJ2-5, with D unresolved. The CDR3 is 14 amino acids. The germline V gene has CDR1 SGDLS and CDR2 YYNGEE. V dropped 4 bases and J dropped 2 bases, with 12 bases sitting between them. The CDR3 DNA sequence: TGTGCCAGCAGCATCGGGCACGGTCAAGAGACCCAGTACTTC. Its protein product is CASSIGHGQETQYF.

The J gene is TRBJ1-6, the V gene TRBV7-3; D might be TRBD1 (6 bases). V shed 6 bases and J shed 6 bases, with 15 bases lying between them. Germline V gene sequence: CDR1 SGHTA, CDR2 FQGTGA. The CDR3 length is 15 residues. The CDR3 spells CASSESEGGNSPLHF. The CDR3 nucleotides are TGTGCCAGCAGTGAAAGCGAAGGGGGTAATTCACCCCTCCACTTT.

The chain employs TRBV7-9 and TRBJ1-2, with TRBD1 as a possible D gene (6 bases). There are 14 residues in the CDR3. Germline V gives CDR1 SEHNR, CDR2 FQNEAQ (reference sequence). V was shortened by 6 bases and J by 4 bases, with 15 bases between the two germline ends. The CDR3 nucleotides are TGTGCCAGCAGTCCATGGGGGGCCGGCTATGGCTACACCTTC. It translates to CASSPWGAGYGYTF.

The rearrangement uses TRBV5-1 and TRBJ2-7; 9 bases are a match to TRBD2. Trimming at V came to 1 base and at J to 4 bases, leaving 9 bases not matched to a gene. CDR3 size: 16 residues. CDR1 and CDR2 (germline): SGHRS, YFSETQ. CDR3 region: CASSLFLVAGEYEQYF. Written as DNA, the CDR3 is TGCGCCAGCAGCTTGTTCCTGGTAGCGGGGGAATACGAGCAGTACTTC.

The chain recombines TRBV25-1 with TRBJ1-4; D is perhaps TRBD1 (6 bases). The CDR3 sequence is 14 residues long. Germline V lookup: CDR1 MGHDK, CDR2 SYGVNS. V shed 2 bases and J shed 7 bases, with 11 bases lying between them. CDR3 DNA sequence: TGTGCCAGCAGTGAAAGGGGGGCCCGTGAAAAACTGTTTTTT. Amino acids: CASSERGAREKLFF.

In this sample, this clonotype turned up many times. The chain joins TRBV7-2 to TRBJ1-4, with 7 bases matching TRBD1. Germline assignment: CDR1 SGHTA and CDR2 FQGNSA. The ends lost 0 bases at V and 6 bases at J; junction bases unmatched: 4. The length of the CDR3 is 15 residues. The CDR3 region is CASSLARDSYEKLFF. The DNA for the CDR3 is TGTGCCAGCAGCTTAGCCAGGGACAGCTATGAAAAACTGTTTTTT.

The genes are TRBV5-6 and TRBJ2-7; 11 bases match TRBD1. Germline assignment: CDR1 SGHDT and CDR2 YYEEEE. V dropped 4 bases and J dropped 5; count of bases not matched to a gene: 8. The CDR3 extends over 15 amino acids. The CDR3 protein is CASSRGGTGGHEQYF. The CDR3 DNA is TGTGCCAGCAGCCGAGGAGGGACAGGGGGACACGAGCAGTACTTC. Based on the CDR3 plus reference TRBV5-6 and TRBJ2-7, the full variable domain is DAGVTQSPTHLIKTRGQQVTLRCSPKSGHDTVSWYQQALGQGPQFIFQYYEEEERQRGNFPDRFSGHQFPNYSSELNVNALLLGDSALYLCASSRGGTGGHEQYFGPGTRLTVT.